One sample yielded the 29 T cell receptor beta chains listed below, sequenced in a study of response to subunit inactivated influenza vaccine. From the RT-PCR reads, TCRdb called clonotypes with MiXCR, one entry per CDR3 protein. Among some 520,000 distinct CDR3 sequences listed, about 15% were seen once. The material was CD4+ T cells sorted from PBMCs, obtained about 24 months after vaccination. These receptors came from a man aged 50-75 years who received an inactivated influenza vaccine.

This clonotype was seen more than once but under ten times. This chain links TRBV20-1 with TRBJ2-7, with TRBD1 matching over 7 bases. The CDR3 totals 16 residues. Germline CDR1 is DFQATT and CDR2 is SNEGSKA (reference sequence). V trimming: 3 bases; J trimming: 0 bases; junction bases outside the gene matches: 11. The CDR3 here is CSASRTRQGYSYEQYF. CDR3 sequence (DNA): TGCAGTGCTAGCCGCACTCGACAGGGCTACTCCTACGAGCAGTACTTC.

The gene calls are TRBV14 and TRBJ2-3; 9 nucleotides align to TRBD1. The CDR3 extends over 14 amino acids. V lost 4 bases, J lost 11 bases, and 10 bases stayed unmatched. In germline, CDR1 is SGHDN, CDR2 FVKESK. DNA of the CDR3: TGTGCCAGCAGCCTTCCGGGACAGGGTTTGGAGCAGTATTTT. This encodes CASSLPGQGLEQYF.

This clonotype showed up just a few times. The chain employs TRBV7-2 and TRBJ2-7; 9 bases map to TRBD2. V shed 1 base, J shed 2 bases, and the junction held 6 bases outside the gene matches. CDR3 size: 16 residues. Germline V gives CDR1 SGHTA, CDR2 FQGNSA. In DNA, the CDR3 is TGTGCCAGCAGCTTAGGTCCTAGCGGGGCAACCTACGAGCAGTACTTC. It yields the protein CASSLGPSGATYEQYF. Variable domain in full (rest from reference TRBV7-2 and TRBJ2-7): GAGVSQSPSNKVTEKGKDVELRCDPISGHTALYWYRQSLGQGLEFLIYFQGNSAPDKSGLPSDRFSAERTGGSVSTLTIQRTQQEDSAVYLCASSLGPSGATYEQYFGPGTRLTVT.

This clonotype was seen a few times. The V call is TRBV7-2, the J call TRBJ2-3; D remains unclear. The germline CDR1 and CDR2 sequences are SGHTA and FQGNSA. V lost 5 bases and J lost 3, with 9 bases in between. CDR3 length equals 13 residues. CDR3 nucleotides: TGTGCCAGCAGCCCAAGCCAGACAGATACGCAGTATTTT. Its protein is CASSPSQTDTQYF.

This chain joins TRBV20-1 and TRBJ1-4, with a possible D match to TRBD1 (5 bases). This CDR3 is 14 amino acids long. Between the trimmed V and J ends, which lost 2 bases and 8 bases, there was a span of 15 bases. CDR1 DFQATT and CDR2 SNEGSKA come from the germline V gene (reference sequence). The CDR3 nucleotides are TGCAGTGCTAGAATCCCTCAGGGTCGGGAAAAACTGTTTTTT. This gives the protein CSARIPQGREKLFF.

CDR3 amino acids: CASSRGKNTEAFF. The DNA of the CDR3 is TGCGCCAGCAGCAGGGGGAAGAACACTGAAGCTTTCTTT. This sequence joins TRBV5-1 and TRBJ1-1; D might be TRBD1 (6 bases). The CDR3 runs to 13 residues. The V end was cut by 4 bases, the J end by 1 base, with 8 bases between. Germline V gene lookup returns CDR1 SGHRS and CDR2 YFSETQ.

The chain recombines TRBV10-3 with TRBJ1-2; D ambiguous. Between the trimmed V and J ends, which lost 4 bases and 8 bases, there was a span of 11 bases. The CDR3 length is 12 residues. Germline V gene lookup returns CDR1 ENHRY and CDR2 SYGVKD. The CDR3 DNA sequence: TGTGCCATCAGTGCCTCGGAGGGAGGCTACACCTTC. This translates into CAISASEGGYTF.

DNA for the CDR3: TGTGCCAGCAGCCTCCTGGGAAGGGGTTTAGGTAACAATGAGCAGTTCTTC. This encodes CASSLLGRGLGNNEQFF. The rearrangement uses TRBV14 and TRBJ2-1, with D perhaps TRBD1 (5 bases). Trimming removed 4 bases from V and 5 bases from J, with 21 bases in between. This CDR3 region has 17 residues. In germline, CDR1 is SGHDN, CDR2 FVKESK.

The chain links TRBV6-1 to TRBJ2-1; the D gene could be TRBD1 or TRBD2 (7 bases each). CDR3 length: 19 amino acids. The V gene lost 6 bases and the J gene lost 5 bases, with 29 bases spanning the gap. Germline CDR1 and CDR2: MNHNS and SASEGT. CDR3 region: CASRESQGLRLAAHNEQFF. The CDR3 DNA follows: TGTGCCAGCAGGGAATCACAGGGGCTTCGGCTAGCGGCTCACAATGAGCAGTTCTTC.

This clonotype occurred a few times. The chain recombines TRBV20-1 with TRBJ2-3, with a tentative D call TRBD2 (6 bases). Per germline, CDR1 DFQATT and CDR2 SNEGSKA (reference sequence). Trimming stripped 6 bases from V and 1 base from J, with 11 bases between. The CDR3 is made up of 13 amino acids. The CDR3 DNA follows: TGCAGTGCGACAAAGCGGGGCACAGATACGCAGTATTTT. This translates into CSATKRGTDTQYF.

This clonotype has only a few counts. This rearrangement joins TRBV7-2 to TRBJ2-1, with TRBD2 matching over 12 bases. V was clipped by 3 bases and J by 6 bases; unmatched bases: 6. The length of the CDR3 is 16 residues. Germline V gives CDR1 SGHTA, CDR2 FQGNSA. The CDR3, as DNA: TGTGCCAGCAGCTTGGCTAGCGGGGGGGCCTTCAATGAGCAGTTCTTC. It yields the protein CASSLASGGAFNEQFF.

The sample holds a few counts of this clonotype. The V call is TRBV12-3 or TRBV12-4, the J call TRBJ1-2; TRBD1 is a possible D gene (6 bases). V was clipped by 6 bases and J by 9 bases, with 17 bases between them. This CDR3 contains 13 residues. CDR3 in DNA: TGTGCCAGCAGCCAATTCGAGGGACAAAGCTACACCTTC. Its protein product is CASSQFEGQSYTF.

This clonotype was counted only a few times. The chain carries TRBV12-3 or TRBV12-4 and TRBJ1-2; D call uncertain. The V and J ends lost 7 bases and 0 bases respectively, with 15 bases between them. The CDR3 covers 15 residues. CDR3: CASTRGQYPNYGYTF. The CDR3 region has the DNA TGTGCCAGCACCCGCGGGCAGTACCCTAACTATGGCTACACCTTC.

This clonotype was observed a few times. V is TRBV20-1 and J is TRBJ2-3; TRBD1 aligns across 7 bases. Per germline, CDR1 DFQATT and CDR2 SNEGSKA (reference sequence). The CDR3 consists of 13 residues. V was pared by 3 bases and J by 4 bases, with 4 bases of the junction left unmatched. The CDR3 sequence is CSARTGFADTQYF. CDR3 in DNA: TGCAGTGCTAGGACAGGGTTCGCAGATACGCAGTATTTT.

In its sample, this clonotype was seen a few times. This sequence joins TRBV6-1 and TRBJ2-2, with D tentatively TRBD1 or TRBD2 (7 bases each). CDR1 is MNHNS, CDR2 SASEGT, per germline. V dropped 5 bases and J dropped 5 bases, with 21 bases sitting between them. The CDR3 is made up of 17 amino acids. The CDR3 nucleotides read TGTGCCAGCAGTCCCGCCCCAGGGGGGGGTTTTACCGGGGAGCTGTTTTTT. Protein product: CASSPAPGGGFTGELFF.

This clonotype was counted a few times. This rearrangement joins TRBV6-2 or TRBV6-3 to TRBJ2-2, with TRBD1 matching 7 bases. Trimming cost V 6 bases and J 6 bases; bases outside gene matches: 7. CDR3 length: 14 amino acids. Germline assignment: CDR1 MNHEY and CDR2 SVGEGT. The DNA of the CDR3 is TGTGCCAGCAGCTGGGGACAGCCGGCCGGGGAGCTGTTTTTT. It is translated as CASSWGQPAGELFF.

In this sample, this clonotype turned up a few times. This rearrangement joins TRBV5-1 to TRBJ1-6; 8 bases match TRBD1. The CDR3 totals 14 residues. With 4 bases clipped from V and 10 bases from J, the junction kept 7 bases outside the gene matches. CDR1 is SGHRS and CDR2 is YFSETQ in the germline V gene. The DNA of the CDR3 is TGCGCCAGCAGCGGGGGACAGGCCGAGTCACCCCTCCACTTT. Protein sequence: CASSGGQAESPLHF.

This rearrangement joins TRBV20-1 to TRBJ1-5; 8 nucleotides align to TRBD1. This CDR3 comprises 16 residues. J was trimmed by 6 bases and V by 3 bases; bases with no gene match: 13. The germline V gene encodes CDR1 DFQATT and CDR2 SNEGSKA (reference sequence). The CDR3 coding sequence is TGCAGTGCTAGTGCAGGGGGCGCCCGGACGAGTCAGCCCCAGCATTTT. It codes for CSASAGGARTSQPQHF.

This clonotype was detected ten times or more. The chain has TRBV6-1 and TRBJ2-7; 10 bases align to TRBD2. Trimming took 7 bases from V and 0 from J; bases not matched to a gene: 3. The CDR3 length is 14 residues. Per germline, CDR1 MNHNS and CDR2 SASEGT. In nucleotides, the CDR3 is TGTGCCAGCACCCGGACTAGCGGCTCCTACGAGCAGTACTTC. Amino acids: CASTRTSGSYEQYF.

This clonotype has only a few counts. The V gene is TRBV12-3 or TRBV12-4, the J gene TRBJ2-3; no reliable D call. The ends were cut back, 3 bases at V and 6 bases at J, with 13 bases in the middle. This CDR3 is built from 14 residues. CDR3 sequence (DNA): TGTGCCAGCAGTTTTGGACGGTCATTCGATACGCAGTATTTT. It codes for CASSFGRSFDTQYF.

Here the CDR3 DNA reads TGCAGTGCTAGAGATGACGGATCCTACGAGCAGTACTTC. Protein sequence: CSARDDGSYEQYF. This sequence joins TRBV20-1 and TRBJ2-7; D is undetermined. Trimming cost V 0 bases and J 1 base, with 7 bases left between them. The CDR3 is made up of 13 amino acids. Germline lookup yields CDR1 DFQATT and CDR2 SNEGSKA (reference sequence).

The genes are TRBV28 and TRBJ2-7; D remains ambiguous. The CDR3 loop spans 14 amino acids. Germline CDR1 reads MDHEN; CDR2 reads SYDVKM. V was cut by 4 bases and J by 1 base, with 11 bases left in between. The CDR3 sequence is CASSSALLSYEQYF. Written as DNA, the CDR3 is TGTGCCAGCAGTTCTGCTCTGCTTTCCTACGAGCAGTACTTC.

This clonotype was picked up a small number of times. The chain carries TRBV20-1 and TRBJ2-7, with a weak D call TRBD2 (5 bases). CDR1 is DFQATT, CDR2 SNEGSKA, per germline (reference sequence). The CDR3 runs 12 residues. Deletions cut 5 bases from V and 3 bases from J, with 11 bases between. CDR3 nucleotides: TGCAGTGCTCAGGACCGGGACTACGAGCAGTACTTC. This codes for CSAQDRDYEQYF.

The chain carries TRBV20-1 and TRBJ2-1, with 13 bases identical to TRBD2. With 5 bases clipped from V and 6 bases from J, the junction kept 10 bases outside the gene matches. There are 16 residues in the CDR3. Germline lookup yields CDR1 DFQATT and CDR2 SNEGSKA (reference sequence). In DNA form, the CDR3 reads TGCAGTGCTGCGCGTTTGGGACTAGCGGGGTCCAATGAGCAGTTCTTC. Protein sequence: CSAARLGLAGSNEQFF.

This chain uses TRBV5-1 with TRBJ2-3; 9 bases fit TRBD1. Trimming took 4 bases from V and 5 from J; bases not matched to a gene: 5. There are 14 residues in the CDR3. The germline CDR1 and CDR2 sequences are SGHRS and YFSETQ. As DNA, the CDR3 is TGCGCCAGCAGCCTACAGGACAGGGGAGATACGCAGTATTTT. Its protein is CASSLQDRGDTQYF.

The V call is TRBV5-6, the J call TRBJ2-1; D is unresolved. The V and J ends lost 2 bases and 4 bases respectively, with 7 bases between them. The CDR3 has 13 residues. Germline CDR1 and CDR2: SGHDT and YYEEEE. CDR3 sequence (DNA): TGTGCCAGCAGCTTAGACTGGTACAATGAGCAGTTCTTC. As protein: CASSLDWYNEQFF.

The chain recombines TRBV7-8 with TRBJ2-3; TRBD2 agrees at 15 bases. In germline, CDR1 is SGHVS, CDR2 FQNEAQ. V was pared by 6 bases and J by 8 bases, with 18 bases of the junction left unmatched. CDR3 size: 19 residues. CDR3 DNA: TGTGCCAGCAGTTATAGTACCGGGACTAGCGGGAGGTCCGTAGGTACGCAGTATTTT. Translating gives CASSYSTGTSGRSVGTQYF.

The V gene is TRBV5-4, the J gene TRBJ2-2; D perhaps matches TRBD1 (6 bases). This CDR3 contains 15 residues. V lost 1 base and J lost 5, with 12 bases in between. Germline lookup yields CDR1 SGHNT and CDR2 YYREEE (reference sequence). The CDR3 region is CASSLIGGWTGELFF. CDR3 DNA: TGTGCCAGCAGCTTGATTGGGGGCTGGACCGGGGAGCTGTTTTTT.

The chain is built from TRBV20-1 and TRBJ1-6; TRBD1 matches at 8 bases. This CDR3 comprises 15 residues. V lost 0 bases, J lost 9 bases, and 7 bases stayed unmatched. Per germline, CDR1 DFQATT and CDR2 SNEGSKA (reference sequence). The chain's CDR3 is CSARETQGGGSPLHF. The DNA of the CDR3 is TGCAGTGCTAGAGAGACACAGGGGGGGGGTTCACCCCTCCACTTT.